This T cell receptor beta chain originates from a study of T cells in women clearing cervical HPV infection. The study's findings and limits: Controls had more TRBV6-7 (approximately 0.15%) than cases (approximately 0.11%). Unknown T-cell numbers per sample may underlie the richness differences.

A note on this clone: Its cognate antigen is unknown. Read data end 3 residues before the CDR3 end; the end is taken from the germline J gene.

The data were produced by immunoSEQ multiplex PCR, yet TCRdb's version contains in-frame clones alone and is incomplete. This table holds about 39,000 clones. CDR1 is LNHDA, CDR2 SQIVND, per germline (reference sequence). V lost 8 bases, J lost 1 base, and 14 bases lay in between. The CDR3 totals 14 residues. This sequence joins TRBV19 and TRBJ1-1; TRBD1 is a possible D gene (6 bases). Sequencing was performed on blood buffy coat. The origin of this receptor is a woman aged 18 to 75 with a cervical HPV16 infection that either progressed to CIN3+ or cleared (not recorded which). The CDR3 protein is CASHLQGANTEAFF. Partial CDR3 DNA: TGTGCCAGTCATCTACAGGGAGCGAACACTGAA.